This T cell receptor (beta chain) was observed in a study of CD8 T cells in ankylosing spondylitis. Quantitative 5'-RACE with molecular barcodes generated TCR beta libraries. TCRdb re-called the 5' RACE reads with MiXCR, one entry per CDR3 protein. The sample shows about 440,000 distinct CDR3 sequences, 15% to 20% of them seen only once. The CDR3 totals 15 residues. V lost 1 base to trimming and J lost 6 bases; unmatched junction nucleotides: 7. Germline loops: CDR1 LNHNV, CDR2 YYDKDF (reference sequence). Study findings and constraints: A CD8+ phenotype characterized the disease-linked clones, which were relatively rare in peripheral blood. There were earlier reports of some motif variants in reactive arthritis synovial fluid and blood. Characteristic of ankylosing spondylitis blood, it appeared, was a TCR beta motif comprising about eight highly homologous variants.

This clonotype was counted between two and nine times. What it recognizes is unknown. This clonotype was sampled from a male donor with ankylosing spondylitis. Sequencing was performed on blood, either unsorted or a sorted T cell fraction (not recorded which). The V gene is TRBV15, the J gene TRBJ1-1, with 8 bases that match TRBD1. The CDR3 spells CATSRGTGTVAEAFF. In DNA form, the CDR3 reads TGTGCCACCAGCAGAGGGACAGGGACGGTGGCTGAAGCTTTCTTT.